These 27 T cell receptor beta chains originate from one sample sequenced in a study of cytomegalovirus exposure and HLA in healthy donors. PCR primers comprised 60 Vbeta and 13 Jbeta primers. Assay used: immunoSEQ multiplex PCR; TCRdb lists only in-frame clones, some missing. This repertoire shows 140,000 to 150,000 clones, 65% to 85% found once; its top ten account for 6.5% to 8%. The material sequenced was PBMCs. The receptors originated from a woman aged 40 to 50 in good health and CMV-seropositive.

The J gene is TRBJ2-3, the V gene TRBV7-3; weak D call: TRBD2 (6 bases). Trimming cost V 4 bases and J 5 bases, with 13 bases left between them. The CDR3 consists of 14 residues. Germline V lookup: CDR1 SGHTA, CDR2 FQGTGA. CDR3 sequence (DNA): TGTGCCAGCAGCTGGGCAGACGGGGGAGATACGCAGTATTTT. It specifies CASSWADGGDTQYF. The whole variable domain, filled in from reference TRBV7-3 and TRBJ2-3, reads GAGVSQTPSNKVTEKGKYVELRCDPISGHTALYWYRQSLGQGPEFLIYFQGTGAADDSGLPNDRFFAVRPEGSVSTLKIQRTERGDSAVYLCASSWADGGDTQYFGPGTRLTVL.

The chain has TRBV4-2 and TRBJ2-7; 7 positions match TRBD1. CDR3 length: 15 residues. Germline V gives CDR1 LGHNA, CDR2 YNFKEQ. The J segment lost 6 bases and the V segment lost 0 bases, leaving 8 bases of the junction unmatched. In nucleotides, the CDR3 is TGTGCCAGCAGCCAAGATAGCAGGGGGACCGGCGAGCAGTACTTC. It codes for CASSQDSRGTGEQYF.

This chain joins TRBV29-1 and TRBJ1-2; 8 bases fit TRBD1. Trimming removed 6 bases from V and 8 bases from J; junction bases left unmatched: 8. The CDR3 runs to 12 residues. Per the germline V gene, CDR1 is SQVTM and CDR2 is ANQGSEA. The CDR3 spells CSVAGQALGYTF. CDR3 DNA: TGCAGCGTCGCGGGACAGGCGTTGGGCTACACCTTC.

The chain is built from TRBV6-5 and TRBJ1-1, with D unresolved. V gave up 2 bases and J gave up 4 bases, with 14 bases separating them. The CDR3 contains 15 residues. Germline V gene lookup returns CDR1 MNHEY and CDR2 SVGAGI. CDR3 residues: CASSYSHPDITEAFF. CDR3 coding DNA: TGTGCCAGCAGTTACAGTCACCCCGACATCACTGAAGCTTTCTTT.

The chain is built from TRBV4-2 and TRBJ2-3; 13 bases agree with TRBD2. Germline trimming cut 0 bases from V and 2 bases from J; bases unmatched to any gene: 2. The CDR3 is 17 residues long. The germline V gene has CDR1 LGHNA and CDR2 YNFKEQ. The CDR3 loop reads CASSQDGLAGDTDTQYF. Written as DNA, the CDR3 is TGTGCCAGCAGCCAAGATGGACTAGCGGGGGACACAGATACGCAGTATTTT.

This rearrangement joins TRBV5-1 to TRBJ2-1, with 10 bases matching TRBD2. The V and J ends lost 3 bases and 7 bases, in that order; junction bases with no gene match: 13. CDR1 and CDR2 from the germline V gene are SGHRS and YFSETQ. CDR3 size: 17 residues. In nucleotides, the CDR3 is TGCGCCAGCAGCTACCATTCCCTAGCGGGGGTGGGGAATGAGCAGTTCTTC. It yields the protein CASSYHSLAGVGNEQFF.

The chain links TRBV6-1 to TRBJ2-7, with no clear D. Deletions cut 3 bases from V and 4 bases from J, with 10 bases between. Looked up from germline, CDR1 is MNHNS and CDR2 is SASEGT. The CDR3 length is 13 residues. CDR3 in amino acids: CASSDYVGYEQYF. The CDR3 DNA reads as TGTGCCAGCAGTGATTATGTCGGGTACGAGCAGTACTTC.

The chain combines TRBV5-4 with TRBJ1-2; 9 bases fit TRBD1. V gave up 4 bases and J gave up 0 bases; unmatched junction bases: 7. The length of the CDR3 is 16 residues. Germline CDR1 reads SGHNT; CDR2 reads YYREEE (reference sequence). CDR3 in amino acids: CASSETGGIANYGYTF. In DNA, the CDR3 is TGTGCCAGCAGCGAAACAGGGGGCATAGCTAACTATGGCTACACCTTC.

The chain combines TRBV16 with TRBJ2-7, with 11 bases lining up with TRBD1. Germline CDR1 is KGHSY and CDR2 is FQNENV. Losses at the gene ends were 2 bases for V and 7 bases for J; bases not matched to a gene: 7. The CDR3 runs 15 residues. CDR3 residues: CASSQSGGTGGEQYF. DNA of the CDR3: TGTGCCAGCAGCCAAAGTGGAGGGACAGGGGGTGAGCAGTACTTC.

This chain uses TRBV2 with TRBJ2-7; TRBD2 is a possible D gene (5 bases). Looked up from germline, CDR1 is SNHLY and CDR2 is FYNNEI. This CDR3 has 13 residues. The V and J ends lost 5 bases and 7 bases respectively, with 15 bases between them. CDR3 in DNA: TGTGCCAGCAGTTCCTATCGGCTAGCTGAGCAGTACTTC. Amino acids: CASSSYRLAEQYF.

This clone was found once. The CDR3 loop reads CASSFPAGQSPLADGYTF. Here the CDR3 DNA reads TGTGCCAGCAGCTTCCCCGCAGGGCAATCCCCACTTGCTGATGGCTACACCTTC. The chain joins TRBV5-5 to TRBJ1-2; tentatively, D is TRBD1 (5 bases). The germline V gene has CDR1 SGHKS and CDR2 YYEKEE (reference sequence). Deletions cut 2 bases from V and 6 bases from J, with 26 bases between. The CDR3 extends over 18 amino acids.

This sequence joins TRBV10-2 and TRBJ2-5; 10 bases line up with TRBD2. The CDR3 spans 14 residues. Germline V gene sequence: CDR1 WSHSY, CDR2 SAAADI. The V and J ends lost 5 bases and 5 bases, in that order; junction bases with no gene match: 5. DNA of the CDR3: TGCGCCAGCAGTACCCAGCGGGGGGGCGAGACCCAGTACTTC. Translating gives CASSTQRGGETQYF.

This clone is a singleton in its sample. This chain uses TRBV10-3 with TRBJ2-3; D possibly corresponds to TRBD2 (5 bases). CDR1 and CDR2 (germline): ENHRY, SYGVKD. The CDR3 runs to 15 residues. Trimming stripped 0 bases from V and 0 bases from J, with 7 bases between. The CDR3 DNA is TGTGCCATCAGTGAGTCTAGGACTAGCACAGATACGCAGTATTTT. This sequence encodes CAISESRTSTDTQYF.

The chain combines TRBV14 with TRBJ1-3; D unresolved. This CDR3 is 16 amino acids long. The V end lost 1 base, the J end lost 0 bases, and 10 bases lay between the germline ends. The germline V gene has CDR1 SGHDN and CDR2 FVKESK. CDR3 residues: CASSQGRHFSGNTIYF. The DNA of the CDR3 is TGTGCCAGCAGCCAAGGTCGCCACTTCTCTGGAAACACCATATATTTT.

This chain links TRBV7-2 with TRBJ2-1, with 9 bases that match TRBD2. Germline V gene lookup returns CDR1 SGHTA and CDR2 FQGNSA. The J segment lost 5 bases and the V segment lost 1 base, leaving 12 bases of the junction unmatched. The CDR3 sequence is 18 residues long. CDR3 residues: CASSLVAAASGTHNEQFF. DNA of the CDR3: TGTGCCAGCAGCTTAGTGGCAGCGGCTAGCGGGACCCACAATGAGCAGTTCTTC.

A few counts support this clone. The chain recombines TRBV6-5 with TRBJ1-6; the D is unclear. This CDR3 is 16 amino acids long. The germline V gene has CDR1 MNHEY and CDR2 SVGAGI. With 0 bases removed from V and 11 bases from J, the gap between germline ends came to 17 bases. CDR3 loop: CASSYSAWVGATPLHF. In DNA, the CDR3 is TGTGCCAGCAGTTACTCTGCGTGGGTAGGAGCCACACCCCTCCACTTT.

The V call is TRBV19, the J call TRBJ2-5; weak D call: TRBD2 (5 bases). Trimming pared 8 bases from V and 2 bases from J, leaving 15 bases between. The length of the CDR3 is 14 residues. Germline-derived CDR1 and CDR2 are LNHDA and SQIVND (reference sequence). CDR3 DNA: TGTGCCAGTGGGAACCGGGAACTACAAGAGACCCAGTACTTC. Residues: CASGNRELQETQYF.

The chain employs TRBV11-1 and TRBJ2-3, with 8 positions matching TRBD2. The junction had 8 bases not matched to a gene; V was cut back by 2 bases and J by 4 bases. The CDR3 is 16 amino acids. Germline V lookup: CDR1 SGHAT, CDR2 FQDESV (reference sequence). The CDR3 region is CASSLISGGPADTQYF. As DNA, the CDR3 is TGTGCCAGCAGCTTAATTTCGGGGGGGCCGGCAGATACGCAGTATTTT. The variable domain in full, with the rest retrieved from reference TRBV11-1 and TRBJ2-3, is EAEVAQSPRYKITEKSQAVAFWCDPISGHATLYWYRQILGQGPELLVQFQDESVVDDSQLPKDRFSAERLKGVDSTLKIQPAELGDSAMYLCASSLISGGPADTQYFGPGTRLTVL.

The V gene is TRBV10-3, the J gene TRBJ2-3; TRBD2 is a possible D gene (7 bases). The CDR3 covers 14 residues. Germline V gives CDR1 ENHRY, CDR2 SYGVKD. V lost 11 bases and J lost 2, with 17 bases in between. This CDR3 reads CAVKPGGPTDTQYF. Here the CDR3 DNA reads TGTGCCGTTAAGCCGGGGGGCCCCACAGATACGCAGTATTTT.

The CDR3 is CASSLQSQPNYGYTF. The CDR3 nucleotides are TGTGCCAGCAGCTTACAGTCGCAACCCAACTATGGCTACACCTTC. The chain employs TRBV7-2 and TRBJ1-2; D remains unclear. CDR3 length equals 15 residues. The germline V gene encodes CDR1 SGHTA and CDR2 FQGNSA. Trimming pared 2 bases from V and 2 bases from J, leaving 12 bases between.

This chain connects TRBV28 to TRBJ1-1, with a possible D match to TRBD1 (6 bases). V lost 2 bases to trimming and J lost 4 bases, with 14 bases between them. In germline, CDR1 is MDHEN, CDR2 SYDVKM. There are 15 residues in the CDR3. The CDR3 DNA reads TGTGCCAGCAGTTTAAGGGGGGGGGTGCCCACTGAAGCTTTCTTT. Translated: CASSLRGGVPTEAFF.

The rearrangement links TRBV9 to TRBJ2-2; 13 bases fit TRBD2. This CDR3 comprises 15 residues. The germline V gene encodes CDR1 SGDLS and CDR2 YYNGEE. Trimming at V came to 1 base and at J to 8 bases, leaving 2 bases not matched to a gene. CDR3 in amino acids: CASSVTSGGAGELFF. CDR3 DNA: TGTGCCAGCAGCGTAACTAGCGGGGGGGCAGGGGAGCTGTTTTTT. The variable domain in full, completed from reference TRBV9 and TRBJ2-2, reads DSGVTQTPKHLITATGQRVTLRCSPRSGDLSVYWYQQSLDQGLQFLIQYYNGEERAKGNILERFSAQQFPDLHSELNLSSLELGDSALYFCASSVTSGGAGELFFGEGSRLTVL.

This chain links TRBV19 with TRBJ2-3, with 7 bases fitting TRBD1. There are 15 residues in the CDR3. The germline gives CDR1 LNHDA, CDR2 SQIVND (reference sequence). The J segment lost 1 base and the V segment lost 4 bases, leaving 5 bases of the junction unmatched. The CDR3 protein is CASSKQGWGTDTQYF. The CDR3 DNA is TGTGCCAGTAGTAAACAGGGGTGGGGCACAGATACGCAGTATTTT.

The rearrangement uses TRBV30 and TRBJ2-5, with 8 bases fitting TRBD2. The germline V gene has CDR1 GTSNPN and CDR2 SVGIG (reference sequence). The V and J ends lost 5 bases and 6 bases, in that order; junction bases with no gene match: 11. This CDR3 is 14 amino acids long. The CDR3 DNA reads TGTGCCTGGGAGGTCGCGGGGGGCGGAAAGACCCAGTACTTC. Protein: CAWEVAGGGKTQYF.

The V gene is TRBV7-2, the J gene TRBJ2-1; TRBD1 agrees at 9 bases. This CDR3 has 15 residues. Looked up from germline, CDR1 is SGHTA and CDR2 is FQGNSA. The junction had 3 bases not matched to a gene; V was cut back by 4 bases and J by 2 bases. The CDR3 nucleotides are TGTGCCAGCAGCTGGACAGGGGCTACCTACAATGAGCAGTTCTTC. Translated: CASSWTGATYNEQFF.

The chain links TRBV9 to TRBJ2-3; 11 nucleotides align to TRBD2. The trim removed 1 base at V and 6 bases at J, leaving 4 bases unmatched. Germline-derived CDR1 and CDR2 are SGDLS and YYNGEE. The CDR3 has 15 amino acids. CDR3: CASSVIAGGLDTQYF. The CDR3 region has the DNA TGTGCCAGCAGCGTAATAGCGGGGGGGCTGGATACGCAGTATTTT. The full variable domain, rest sourced from reference TRBV9 and TRBJ2-3, is DSGVTQTPKHLITATGQRVTLRCSPRSGDLSVYWYQQSLDQGLQFLIQYYNGEERAKGNILERFSAQQFPDLHSELNLSSLELGDSALYFCASSVIAGGLDTQYFGPGTRLTVL.

The chain recombines TRBV2 with TRBJ1-2; the match to TRBD1 covers 7 bases. With 6 bases clipped from V and 8 bases from J, the junction kept 9 bases outside the gene matches. Germline-derived CDR1 and CDR2 are SNHLY and FYNNEI. This CDR3 comprises 13 residues. CDR3 sequence reads: CASREQGFEGYTF. The CDR3 DNA sequence: TGTGCCAGCAGGGAACAGGGGTTTGAAGGCTACACCTTC.